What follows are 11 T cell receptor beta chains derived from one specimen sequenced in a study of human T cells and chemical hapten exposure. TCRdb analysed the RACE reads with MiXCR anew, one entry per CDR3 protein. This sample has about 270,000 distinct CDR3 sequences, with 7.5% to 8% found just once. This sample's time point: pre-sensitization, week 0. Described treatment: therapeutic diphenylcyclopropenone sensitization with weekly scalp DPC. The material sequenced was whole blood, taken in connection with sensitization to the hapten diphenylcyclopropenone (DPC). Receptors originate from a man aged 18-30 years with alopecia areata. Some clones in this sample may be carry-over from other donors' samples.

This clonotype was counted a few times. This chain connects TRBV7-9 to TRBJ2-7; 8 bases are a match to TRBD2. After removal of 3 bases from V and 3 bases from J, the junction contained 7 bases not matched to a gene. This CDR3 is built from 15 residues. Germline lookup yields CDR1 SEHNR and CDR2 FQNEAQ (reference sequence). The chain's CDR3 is CASSFSTSANYEQYV. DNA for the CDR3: TGTGCCAGCAGCTTTTCGACTAGCGCCAACTACGAGCAGTACGTC.

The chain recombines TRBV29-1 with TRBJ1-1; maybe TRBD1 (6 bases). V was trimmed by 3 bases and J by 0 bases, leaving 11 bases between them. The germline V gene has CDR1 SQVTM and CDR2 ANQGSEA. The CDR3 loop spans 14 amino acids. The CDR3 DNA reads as TGCAGCGTTGATAGGGGACACATGAACACTGAAGCTTTCTTT. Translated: CSVDRGHMNTEAFF.

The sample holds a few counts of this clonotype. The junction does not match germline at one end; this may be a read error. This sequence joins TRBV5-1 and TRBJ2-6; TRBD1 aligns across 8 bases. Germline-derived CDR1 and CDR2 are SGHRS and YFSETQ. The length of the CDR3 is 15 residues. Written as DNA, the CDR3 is TGCGTCAGCAGCAAGGACAGGGCTGGGGCCAACGTCCTGACTTTC. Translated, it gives CVSSKDRAGANVLTF.

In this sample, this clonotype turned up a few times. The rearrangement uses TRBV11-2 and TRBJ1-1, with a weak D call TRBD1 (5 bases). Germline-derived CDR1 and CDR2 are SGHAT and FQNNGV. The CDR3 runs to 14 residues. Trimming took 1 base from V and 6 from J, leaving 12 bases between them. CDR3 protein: CASSLGYGAPEAFF. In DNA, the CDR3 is TGTGCCAGCAGCTTAGGCTATGGGGCCCCTGAAGCTTTCTTT.

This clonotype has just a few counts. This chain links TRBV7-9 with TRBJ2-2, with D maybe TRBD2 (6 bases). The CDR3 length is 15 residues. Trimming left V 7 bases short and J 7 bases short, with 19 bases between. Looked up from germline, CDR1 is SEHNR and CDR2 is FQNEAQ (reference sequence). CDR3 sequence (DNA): TGTGCCAGCACCTCCCGGGGGTCCCGAGACGGGGAGCTGTTTTTT. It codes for CASTSRGSRDGELFF.

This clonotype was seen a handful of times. The CDR3 coding sequence is TGCGCCAGCAGCCAAGAGGGAGCCACTGAAGCTTTCTTT. It codes for CASSQEGATEAFF. The chain joins TRBV4-3 to TRBJ1-1; D not certain. V was shortened by 0 bases and J by 4 bases, with 6 bases between the two germline ends. CDR3 size: 13 residues. In germline, CDR1 is LGHNA, CDR2 YSLEER.

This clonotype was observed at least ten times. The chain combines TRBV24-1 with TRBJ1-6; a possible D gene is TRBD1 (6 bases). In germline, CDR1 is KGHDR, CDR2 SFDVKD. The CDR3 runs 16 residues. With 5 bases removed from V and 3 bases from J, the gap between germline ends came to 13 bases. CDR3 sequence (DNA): TGTGCCACCAGTGCCGGGGGGCTCGGCTATAATTCACCCCTCCACTTT. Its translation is CATSAGGLGYNSPLHF.

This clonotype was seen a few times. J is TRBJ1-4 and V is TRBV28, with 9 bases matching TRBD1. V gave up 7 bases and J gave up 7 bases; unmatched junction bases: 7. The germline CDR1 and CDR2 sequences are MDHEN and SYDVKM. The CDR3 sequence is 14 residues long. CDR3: CASTGQGNLEKLFF. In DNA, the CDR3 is TGTGCCAGCACCGGACAGGGGAATCTTGAAAAACTGTTTTTT.

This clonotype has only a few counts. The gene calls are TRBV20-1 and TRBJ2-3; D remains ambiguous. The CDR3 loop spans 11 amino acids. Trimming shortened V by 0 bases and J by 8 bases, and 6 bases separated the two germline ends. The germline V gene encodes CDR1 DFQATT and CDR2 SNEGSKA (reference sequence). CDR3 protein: CSARDLVTQYF. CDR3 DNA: TGCAGTGCTAGAGACTTGGTTACGCAGTATTTT.

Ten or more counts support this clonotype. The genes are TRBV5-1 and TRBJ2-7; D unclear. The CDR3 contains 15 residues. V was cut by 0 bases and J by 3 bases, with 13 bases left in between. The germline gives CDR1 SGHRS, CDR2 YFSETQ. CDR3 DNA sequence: TGCGCCAGCAGCTTGGACCAACAAATGGGCTACGAGCAGTACGTC. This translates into CASSLDQQMGYEQYV.

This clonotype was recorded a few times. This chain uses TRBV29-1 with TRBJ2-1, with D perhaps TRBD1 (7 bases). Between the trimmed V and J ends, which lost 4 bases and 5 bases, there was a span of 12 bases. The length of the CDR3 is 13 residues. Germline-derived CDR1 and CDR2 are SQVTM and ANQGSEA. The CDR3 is CSVGRGRDNEQFF. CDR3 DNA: TGCAGCGTTGGGAGGGGGCGAGACAATGAGCAGTTCTTC.